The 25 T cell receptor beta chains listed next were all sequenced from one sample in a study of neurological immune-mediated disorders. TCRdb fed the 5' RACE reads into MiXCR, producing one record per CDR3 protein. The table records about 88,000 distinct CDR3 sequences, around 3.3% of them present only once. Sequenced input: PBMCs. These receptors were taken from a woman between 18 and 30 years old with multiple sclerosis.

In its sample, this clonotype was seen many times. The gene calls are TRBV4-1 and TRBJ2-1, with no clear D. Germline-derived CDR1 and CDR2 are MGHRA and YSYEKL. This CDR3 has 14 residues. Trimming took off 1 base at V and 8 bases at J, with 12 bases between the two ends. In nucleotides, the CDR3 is TGCGCCAGCAGCCAAGTTCCGGGTGGGGATGAGCAGTTCTTC. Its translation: CASSQVPGGDEQFF.

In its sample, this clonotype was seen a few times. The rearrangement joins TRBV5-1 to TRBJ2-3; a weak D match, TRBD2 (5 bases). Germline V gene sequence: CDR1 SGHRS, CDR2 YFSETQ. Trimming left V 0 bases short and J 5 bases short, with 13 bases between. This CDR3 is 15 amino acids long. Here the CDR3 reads CASSLGGLGIDTQYF. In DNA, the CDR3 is TGCGCCAGCAGCTTGGGAGGGCTTGGGATAGATACGCAGTATTTT.

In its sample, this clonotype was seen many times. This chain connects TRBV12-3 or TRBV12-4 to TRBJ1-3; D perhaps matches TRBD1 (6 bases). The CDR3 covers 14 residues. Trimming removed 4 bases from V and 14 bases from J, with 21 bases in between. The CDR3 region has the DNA TGTGCCAGCAGTTCGCTGGTGGGGGGCCTTTCTTTATATTTT. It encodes CASSSLVGGLSLYF.

The CDR3 nucleotides read TGTGCCAGCAGTGAGGCCCGCTACGAGCAGTACTTC. Residues: CASSEARYEQYF. The genes are TRBV12-3 or TRBV12-4 and TRBJ2-7; D gene uncertain. V lost 5 bases, J lost 3 bases, and 8 bases lay in between. The CDR3 spans 12 residues.

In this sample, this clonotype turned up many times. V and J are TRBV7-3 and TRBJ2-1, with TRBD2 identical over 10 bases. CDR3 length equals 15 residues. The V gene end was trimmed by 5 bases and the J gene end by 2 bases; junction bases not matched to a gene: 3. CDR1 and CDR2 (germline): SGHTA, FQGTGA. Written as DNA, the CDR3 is TGTGCCAGCAGCCTACTAGCGGGGACCTACAATGAGCAGTTCTTC. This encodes CASSLLAGTYNEQFF.

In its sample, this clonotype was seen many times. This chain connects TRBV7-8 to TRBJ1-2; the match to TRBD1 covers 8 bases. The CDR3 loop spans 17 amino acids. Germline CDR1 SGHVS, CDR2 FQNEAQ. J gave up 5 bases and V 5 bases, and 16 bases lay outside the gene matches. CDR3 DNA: TGTGCCAGCAGCGACAGGGACAGGCTAAGTTCTCCTTATGGCTACACCTTC. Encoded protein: CASSDRDRLSSPYGYTF.

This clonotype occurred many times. The CDR3 sequence: CAISDRDRASYEQYF. DNA for the CDR3: TGTGCCATCAGTGATAGGGACAGGGCCTCTTACGAGCAGTACTTC. The chain combines TRBV10-3 with TRBJ2-7, with TRBD1 matching 9 bases. CDR3 size: 15 residues. The V segment lost 3 bases and the J segment 4 bases; nucleotides outside the gene matches: 7. Germline assignment: CDR1 ENHRY and CDR2 SYGVKD.

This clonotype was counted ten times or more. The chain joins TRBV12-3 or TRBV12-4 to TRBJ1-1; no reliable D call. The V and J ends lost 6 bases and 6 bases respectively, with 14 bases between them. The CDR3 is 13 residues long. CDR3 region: CASSQTPTAEAFF. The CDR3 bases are TGTGCCAGCAGCCAAACCCCAACAGCTGAAGCTTTCTTT.

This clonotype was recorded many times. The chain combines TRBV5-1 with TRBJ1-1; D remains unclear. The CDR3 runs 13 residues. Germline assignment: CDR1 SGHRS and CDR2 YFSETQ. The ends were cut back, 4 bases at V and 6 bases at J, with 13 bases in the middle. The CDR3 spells CASSPGEGAEAFF. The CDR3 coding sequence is TGCGCCAGCAGCCCGGGAGAGGGAGCTGAAGCTTTCTTT.

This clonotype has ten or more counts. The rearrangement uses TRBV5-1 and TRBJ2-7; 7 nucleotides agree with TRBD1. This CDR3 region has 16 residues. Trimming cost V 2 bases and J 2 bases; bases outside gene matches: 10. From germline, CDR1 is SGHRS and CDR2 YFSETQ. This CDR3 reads CASSLQGPTLPYEQYF. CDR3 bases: TGCGCCAGCAGCTTACAGGGGCCAACACTACCCTACGAGCAGTACTTC.

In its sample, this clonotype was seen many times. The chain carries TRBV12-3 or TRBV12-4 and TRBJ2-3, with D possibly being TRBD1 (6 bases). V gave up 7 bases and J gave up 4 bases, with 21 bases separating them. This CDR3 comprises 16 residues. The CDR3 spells CASTSRGTRSADTQYF. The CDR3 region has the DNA TGTGCCAGCACCTCAAGGGGGACCCGTAGTGCAGATACGCAGTATTTT.

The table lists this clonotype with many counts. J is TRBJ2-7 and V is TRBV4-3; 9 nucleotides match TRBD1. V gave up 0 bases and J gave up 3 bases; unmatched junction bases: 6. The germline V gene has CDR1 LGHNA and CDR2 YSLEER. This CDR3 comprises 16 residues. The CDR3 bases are TGCGCCAGCAGCCAAGATCGGACAGGGGACTACTACGAGCAGTACTTC. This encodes CASSQDRTGDYYEQYF.

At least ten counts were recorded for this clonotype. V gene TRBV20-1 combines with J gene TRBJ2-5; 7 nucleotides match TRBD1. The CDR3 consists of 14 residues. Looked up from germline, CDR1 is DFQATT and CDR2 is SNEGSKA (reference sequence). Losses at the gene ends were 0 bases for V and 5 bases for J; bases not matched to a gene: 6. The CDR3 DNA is TGCAGTGCTAGAGATCAGACAGGGTGGGAGACCCAGTACTTC. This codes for CSARDQTGWETQYF.

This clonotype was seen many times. The CDR3 bases are TGTGCCAGCAGTTACGAGGGAGATAGCAATCAGCCCCAGCATTTT. This translates into CASSYEGDSNQPQHF. The genes are TRBV6-6 and TRBJ1-5, with D unclear. The V end was cut by 2 bases, the J end by 0 bases, with 8 bases between. Germline V gene sequence: CDR1 MNHNY, CDR2 SVGAGI (reference sequence). This CDR3 has 15 amino acids.

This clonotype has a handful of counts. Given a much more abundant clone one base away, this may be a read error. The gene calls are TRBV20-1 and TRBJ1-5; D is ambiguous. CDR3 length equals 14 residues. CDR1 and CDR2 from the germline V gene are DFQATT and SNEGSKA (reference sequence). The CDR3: CSASGPRSNQPQNF. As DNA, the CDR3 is TGCAGTGCTAGTGGCCCCAGGTCTAATCAGCCCCAGAATTTT.

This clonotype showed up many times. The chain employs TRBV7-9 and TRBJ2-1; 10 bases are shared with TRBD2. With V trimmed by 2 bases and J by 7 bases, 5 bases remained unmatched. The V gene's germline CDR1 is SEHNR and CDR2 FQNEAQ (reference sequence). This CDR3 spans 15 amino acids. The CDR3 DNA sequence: TGTGCCAGCAGCTTAATAGCGGGAGGCCTGAATGAGCAGTTCTTC. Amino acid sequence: CASSLIAGGLNEQFF.

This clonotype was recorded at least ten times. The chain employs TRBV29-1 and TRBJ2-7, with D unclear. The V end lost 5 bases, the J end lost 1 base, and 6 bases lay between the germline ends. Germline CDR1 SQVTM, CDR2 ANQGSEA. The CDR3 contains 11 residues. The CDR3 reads CSVWSSYEQYF. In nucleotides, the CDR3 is TGCAGCGTTTGGTCGTCCTACGAGCAGTACTTC.

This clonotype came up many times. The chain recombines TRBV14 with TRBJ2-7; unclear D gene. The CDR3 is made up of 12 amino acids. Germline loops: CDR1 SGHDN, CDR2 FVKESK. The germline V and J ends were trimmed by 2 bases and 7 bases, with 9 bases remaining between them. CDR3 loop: CASSQHSVEQYF. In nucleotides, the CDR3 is TGTGCCAGCAGCCAACACTCGGTGGAGCAGTACTTC.

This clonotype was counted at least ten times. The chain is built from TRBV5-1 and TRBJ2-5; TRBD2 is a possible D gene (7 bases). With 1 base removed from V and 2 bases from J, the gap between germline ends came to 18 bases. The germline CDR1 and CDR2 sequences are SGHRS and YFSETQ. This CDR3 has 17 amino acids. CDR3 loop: CASSLRGAGALQETQYF. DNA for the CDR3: TGCGCCAGCAGCTTGCGGGGGGCAGGGGCCCTTCAAGAGACCCAGTACTTC.

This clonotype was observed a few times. The CDR3 protein is CASSWGWQATGELFF. For the CDR3, the DNA is TGCGCCAGCAGCTGGGGATGGCAGGCCACCGGGGAGCTGTTTTTT. The chain employs TRBV5-1 and TRBJ2-2; D not resolved. Trimming shortened V by 3 bases and J by 4 bases, and 13 bases separated the two germline ends. The CDR3 length is 15 residues. Germline CDR1 reads SGHRS; CDR2 reads YFSETQ.

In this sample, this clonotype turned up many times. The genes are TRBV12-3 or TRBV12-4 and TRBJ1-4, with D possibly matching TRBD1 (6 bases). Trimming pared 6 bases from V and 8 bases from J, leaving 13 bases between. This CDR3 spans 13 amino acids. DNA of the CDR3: TGTGCCAGCAGGGAGGGGGGGCAGGAAAAACTGTTTTTT. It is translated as CASREGGQEKLFF.

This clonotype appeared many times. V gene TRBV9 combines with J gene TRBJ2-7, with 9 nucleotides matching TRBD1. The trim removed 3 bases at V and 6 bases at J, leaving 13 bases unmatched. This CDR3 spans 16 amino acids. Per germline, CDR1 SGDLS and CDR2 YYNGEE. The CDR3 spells CASSEHDGTGLIEQYF. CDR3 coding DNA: TGTGCCAGCAGCGAACACGACGGGACAGGGCTAATCGAGCAGTACTTC.

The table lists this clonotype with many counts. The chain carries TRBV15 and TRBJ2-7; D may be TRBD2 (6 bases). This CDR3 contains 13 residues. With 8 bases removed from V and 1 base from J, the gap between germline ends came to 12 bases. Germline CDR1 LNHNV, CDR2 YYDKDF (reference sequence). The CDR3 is CATAAGKSYEQYF. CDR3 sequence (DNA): TGTGCCACCGCGGCGGGGAAGTCCTACGAGCAGTACTTC.

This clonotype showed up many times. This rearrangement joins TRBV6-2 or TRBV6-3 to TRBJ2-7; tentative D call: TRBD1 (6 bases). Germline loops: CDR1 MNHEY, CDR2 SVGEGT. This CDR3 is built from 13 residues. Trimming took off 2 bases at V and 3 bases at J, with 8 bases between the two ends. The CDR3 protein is CASSYLGGYEQYF. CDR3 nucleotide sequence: TGTGCCAGCAGTTACCTAGGGGGCTACGAGCAGTACTTC.

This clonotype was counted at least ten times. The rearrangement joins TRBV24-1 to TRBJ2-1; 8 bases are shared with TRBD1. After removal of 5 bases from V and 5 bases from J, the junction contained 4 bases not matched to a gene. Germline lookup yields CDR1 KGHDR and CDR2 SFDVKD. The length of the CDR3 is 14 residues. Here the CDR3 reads CATSVGQGHNEQFF. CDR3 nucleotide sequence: TGTGCCACCAGTGTCGGACAGGGCCACAATGAGCAGTTCTTC.